This entry lists 10 T cell receptor beta chains sequenced from one sample in a study of T-cell reconstitution after alpha-beta-depleted transplantation in children. A library of TCRbeta sequences, prepared with unique molecular identifiers, was generated. TCRdb recomputed calls from the PCR reads with MiXCR, one row per CDR3 protein. The sample consists of about a million distinct CDR3 sequences, roughly 29% of them appearing once. Sample: PBMCs, mostly from graft donor cells, taken 360 days after TCRalphabeta/CD19-depleted stem cell transplant. These receptors were taken from a boy in the first two years of life who had a stem cell transplant for SCID, so the T cells may come from the graft donor.

This clonotype was detected many times. The rearrangement links TRBV6-6 to TRBJ1-5; no reliable D call. Germline V lookup: CDR1 MNHNY, CDR2 SVGAGI (reference sequence). This CDR3 contains 12 residues. Trimming pared 0 bases from V and 6 bases from J, leaving 3 bases between. Written as DNA, the CDR3 is TGTGCCAGCAGTTACTCGGGTCAGCCCCAGCATTTT. Amino acids: CASSYSGQPQHF.

The rearrangement joins TRBV6-5 to TRBJ2-4, with TRBD1 matching over 7 bases. Per the germline V gene, CDR1 is MNHEY and CDR2 is SVGAGI. The CDR3 is 14 residues long. Trimming at V came to 1 base and at J to 8 bases, leaving 5 bases not matched to a gene. CDR3 coding DNA: TGTGCCAGCAGTTACTACAGGGGTAGCGACATTCAGTACTTC. Translated, it gives CASSYYRGSDIQYF.

The V gene is TRBV9, the J gene TRBJ2-5; possibly TRBD1 for D (6 bases). CDR1 is SGDLS and CDR2 is YYNGEE in the germline V gene. The CDR3 has 15 amino acids. V was pared by 0 bases and J by 0 bases, with 9 bases between. CDR3 sequence reads: CASSVGGGHQETQYF. CDR3 nucleotides: TGTGCCAGCAGCGTAGGAGGGGGACACCAAGAGACCCAGTACTTC.

This clonotype was recorded only once. The chain carries TRBV5-1 and TRBJ2-6; D may be TRBD2 (5 bases). This CDR3 is 19 amino acids long. CDR1 and CDR2 (germline): SGHRS, YFSETQ. Trimming removed 1 base from V and 1 base from J, with 18 bases in between. This chain's CDR3 is CASSLPQINTRSGANVLTF. The CDR3 DNA follows: TGCGCCAGCAGCTTGCCTCAGATCAATACTAGATCTGGGGCCAACGTCCTGACTTTC.

This clonotype was seen only a few times. The chain recombines TRBV20-1 with TRBJ2-7, with D possibly being TRBD2 (6 bases). Trimming left V 6 bases short and J 0 bases short, with 27 bases between. This CDR3 region has 18 residues. The germline V gene encodes CDR1 DFQATT and CDR2 SNEGSKA (reference sequence). The CDR3 DNA sequence: TGCAGTGCCCTCCCCTCCCCCGCGCTAGCGTTGAGCTCCTACGAGCAGTACTTC. Translating it yields CSALPSPALALSSYEQYF.

This clonotype was observed a handful of times. The chain is built from TRBV10-3 and TRBJ2-1, with a possible D match to TRBD2 (6 bases). This CDR3 region has 16 residues. Per germline, CDR1 ENHRY and CDR2 SYGVKD. Trimming left V 8 bases short and J 10 bases short, with 27 bases between. The CDR3 nucleotides read TGTGCCATCCAACCTGGGGGGACTGGGGGTCAACGGGAGCAGTTCTTC. Translated, it gives CAIQPGGTGGQREQFF.

Only a few counts were recorded for this clonotype. The chain employs TRBV7-2 and TRBJ2-7, with D perhaps TRBD1 or TRBD2 (5 bases each). The germline gives CDR1 SGHTA, CDR2 FQGNSA. Trimming removed 0 bases at V and 6 bases at J, with 12 bases between. The CDR3 extends over 14 amino acids. The CDR3 sequence is CASSLAPAGTEQYF. Here the CDR3 DNA reads TGTGCCAGCAGCTTAGCGCCTGCTGGGACCGAGCAGTACTTC.

This clonotype was detected many times. The CDR3 DNA follows: TGTGCCAGCAGCCAAGATCTTCCAGAAACAGATACGCAGTATTTT. This translates into CASSQDLPETDTQYF. The chain combines TRBV4-2 with TRBJ2-3; D is unresolved. Germline V gene lookup returns CDR1 LGHNA and CDR2 YNFKEQ. V was clipped by 0 bases and J by 3 bases, with 10 bases between them. CDR3 length: 15 amino acids.

This chain connects TRBV29-1 to TRBJ2-7, with D unclear. Germline loops: CDR1 SQVTM, CDR2 ANQGSEA. The CDR3 extends over 13 amino acids. The ends were cut back, 1 base at V and 0 bases at J, with 7 bases in the middle. CDR3 in DNA: TGCAGCGTTGAAGTCGGTGCCTCCTACGAGCAGTACTTC. Amino acids: CSVEVGASYEQYF.

The J gene is TRBJ2-7, the V gene TRBV13; 10 bases match TRBD2. CDR1 is PRHDT, CDR2 FYEKMQ, per germline (reference sequence). The V segment lost 4 bases and the J segment 1 base; nucleotides outside the gene matches: 4. This CDR3 has 15 residues. DNA for the CDR3: TGTGCCAGCAGCTCTAGCGGGGGCCGTTCCTACGAGCAGTACTTC. Protein product: CASSSSGGRSYEQYF.